The clone carrying this T cell receptor beta chain was observed a few times. Antigen specificity is unknown. The sample comes from a study of T cells in Graves' hyperthyroidism and ophthalmopathy. General study points: In blood, most of the thyroid clonotypes expanded above 0.001 were also present.

RNA transcripts were the template for amplifying TCR beta CDR3 regions. In the first-round RT-PCR of the TCR CDR3, the HTBI primer set was used. Each CDR3 protein gets one entry after TCRdb re-called the multiplex PCR reads with MiXCR. The data contain fewer than 650,000 distinct CDR3 sequences, roughly 13% of them singletons. Any symptoms of ophthalmopathy came after the first hyperthyroidism diagnosis, from which the blood sample dates. Source material for PBMCs was more than 7.5 ml fresh peripheral blood. V lost 11 bases, J lost 0 bases, and 8 bases lay in between. This CDR3 has 13 residues. Germline V gives CDR1 SEHNR, CDR2 FQNEAQ (reference sequence).

This chain connects TRBV7-9 to TRBJ2-6, with unresolved D. Sequencing was performed on blood. The receptor was derived from a young woman with Graves' hyperthyroidism that later progressed to Graves' ophthalmopathy. The CDR3 loop is CAAFGSGANVLTF. CDR3 nucleotides: TGTGCCGCATTCGGCTCTGGGGCCAACGTCCTGACTTTC.